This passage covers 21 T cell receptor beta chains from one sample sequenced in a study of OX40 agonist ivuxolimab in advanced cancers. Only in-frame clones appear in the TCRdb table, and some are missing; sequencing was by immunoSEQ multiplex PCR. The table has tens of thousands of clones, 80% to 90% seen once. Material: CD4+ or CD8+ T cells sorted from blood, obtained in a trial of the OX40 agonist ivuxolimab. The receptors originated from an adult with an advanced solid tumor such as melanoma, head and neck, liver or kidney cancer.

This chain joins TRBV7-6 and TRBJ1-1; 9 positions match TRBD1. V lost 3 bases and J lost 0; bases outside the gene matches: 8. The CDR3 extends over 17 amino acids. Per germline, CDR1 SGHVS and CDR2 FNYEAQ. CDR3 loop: CASSFTGQGPMNTEAFF. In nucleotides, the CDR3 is TGTGCCAGCAGCTTTACCGGACAGGGGCCGATGAACACTGAAGCTTTCTTT.

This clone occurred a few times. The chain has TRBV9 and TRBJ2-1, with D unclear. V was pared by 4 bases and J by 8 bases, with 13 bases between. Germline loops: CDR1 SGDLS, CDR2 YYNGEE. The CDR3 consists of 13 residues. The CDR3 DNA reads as TGTGCCAGCAGCCCCGTTCTGTCGGATGAGCAGTTCTTC. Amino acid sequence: CASSPVLSDEQFF.

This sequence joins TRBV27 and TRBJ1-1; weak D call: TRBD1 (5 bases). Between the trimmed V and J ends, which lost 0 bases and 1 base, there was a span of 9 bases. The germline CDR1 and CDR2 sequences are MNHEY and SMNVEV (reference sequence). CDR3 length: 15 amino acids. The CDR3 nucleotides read TGTGCCAGCAGTTTATCGGGGGAGGAGAACACTGAAGCTTTCTTT. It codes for CASSLSGEENTEAFF.

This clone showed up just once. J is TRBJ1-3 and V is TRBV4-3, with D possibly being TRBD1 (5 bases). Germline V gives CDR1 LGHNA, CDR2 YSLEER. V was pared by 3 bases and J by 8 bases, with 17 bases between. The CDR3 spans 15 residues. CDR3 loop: CASSQALIPGDTIYF. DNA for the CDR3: TGCGCCAGCAGCCAGGCGTTAATACCGGGGGACACCATATATTTT.

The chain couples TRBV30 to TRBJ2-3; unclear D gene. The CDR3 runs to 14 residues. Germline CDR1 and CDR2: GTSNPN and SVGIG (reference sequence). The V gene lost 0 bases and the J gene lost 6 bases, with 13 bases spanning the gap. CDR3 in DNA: TGTGCCTGGAGTGTAGCTACTCCCGGGGATACGCAGTATTTT. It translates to CAWSVATPGDTQYF.

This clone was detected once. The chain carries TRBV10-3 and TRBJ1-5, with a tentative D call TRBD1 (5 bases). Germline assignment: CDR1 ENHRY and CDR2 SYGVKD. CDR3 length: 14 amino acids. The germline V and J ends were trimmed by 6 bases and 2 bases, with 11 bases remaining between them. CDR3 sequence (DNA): TGTGCCATCAGCCATACAGGAGGCAATCAGCCCCAGCATTTT. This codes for CAISHTGGNQPQHF.

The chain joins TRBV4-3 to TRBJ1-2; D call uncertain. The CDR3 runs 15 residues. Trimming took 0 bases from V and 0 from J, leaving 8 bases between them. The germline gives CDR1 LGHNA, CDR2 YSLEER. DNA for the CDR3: TGCGCCAGCAGCCAAGATTTGCAGTCTAACTATGGCTACACCTTC. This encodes CASSQDLQSNYGYTF.

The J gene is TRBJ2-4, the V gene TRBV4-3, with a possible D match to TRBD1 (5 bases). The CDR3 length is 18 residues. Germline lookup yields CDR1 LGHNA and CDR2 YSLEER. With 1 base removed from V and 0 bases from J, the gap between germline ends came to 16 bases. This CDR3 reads CASSQGVDSSIAKNIQYF. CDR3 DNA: TGCGCCAGCAGCCAAGGAGTCGACAGCAGCATAGCCAAAAACATTCAGTACTTC.

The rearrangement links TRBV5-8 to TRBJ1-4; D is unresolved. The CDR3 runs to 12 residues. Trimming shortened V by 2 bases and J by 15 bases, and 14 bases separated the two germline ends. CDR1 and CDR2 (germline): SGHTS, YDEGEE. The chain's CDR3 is CASSLNSFRLFF. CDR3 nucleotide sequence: TGTGCCAGCAGCTTAAATAGCTTTAGGTTGTTTTTT.

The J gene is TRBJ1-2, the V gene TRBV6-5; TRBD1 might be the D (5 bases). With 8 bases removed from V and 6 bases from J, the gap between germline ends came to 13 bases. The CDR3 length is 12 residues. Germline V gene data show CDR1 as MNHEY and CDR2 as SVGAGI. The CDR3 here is CASWDGSDGYTF. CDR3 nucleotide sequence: TGTGCCAGCTGGGACGGGAGTGATGGCTACACCTTC.

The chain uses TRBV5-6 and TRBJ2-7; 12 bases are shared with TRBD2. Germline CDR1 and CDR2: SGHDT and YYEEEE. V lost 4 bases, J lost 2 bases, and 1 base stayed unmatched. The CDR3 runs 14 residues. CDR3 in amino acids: CASSRTSGTYEQYF. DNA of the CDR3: TGTGCCAGCAGCCGGACTAGCGGGACCTACGAGCAGTACTTC.

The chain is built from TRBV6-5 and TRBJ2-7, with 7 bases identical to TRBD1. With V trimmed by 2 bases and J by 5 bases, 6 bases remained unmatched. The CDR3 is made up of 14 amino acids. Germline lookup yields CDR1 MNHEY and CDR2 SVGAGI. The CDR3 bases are TGTGCCAGCAGTTACATACAGGGGCACGACGAGCAGTACTTC. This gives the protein CASSYIQGHDEQYF.

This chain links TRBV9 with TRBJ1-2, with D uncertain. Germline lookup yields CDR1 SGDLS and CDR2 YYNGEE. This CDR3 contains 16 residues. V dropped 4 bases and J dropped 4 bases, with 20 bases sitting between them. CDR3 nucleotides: TGTGCCAGCAGCCCCACCTTGGTCTCCTCCCTCTATGGCTACACCTTC. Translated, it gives CASSPTLVSSLYGYTF.

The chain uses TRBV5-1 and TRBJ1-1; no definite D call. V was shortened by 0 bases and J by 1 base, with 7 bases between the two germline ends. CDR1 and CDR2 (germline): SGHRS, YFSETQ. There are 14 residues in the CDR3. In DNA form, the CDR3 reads TGCGCCAGCAGCTTGGTGGCACCGAACACTGAAGCTTTCTTT. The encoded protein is CASSLVAPNTEAFF. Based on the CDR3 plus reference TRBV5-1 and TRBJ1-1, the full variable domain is KAGVTQTPRYLIKTRGQQVTLSCSPISGHRSVSWYQQTPGQGLQFLFEYFSETQRNKGNFPGRFSGRQFSNSRSEMNVSTLELGDSALYLCASSLVAPNTEAFFGQGTRLTVV.

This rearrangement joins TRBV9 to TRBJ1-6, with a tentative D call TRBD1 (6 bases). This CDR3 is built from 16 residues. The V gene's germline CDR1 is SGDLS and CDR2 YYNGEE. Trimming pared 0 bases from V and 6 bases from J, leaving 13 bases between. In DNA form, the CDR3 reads TGTGCCAGCAGCGTAGAGGGGGGGACTGGTAATTCACCCCTCCACTTT. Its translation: CASSVEGGTGNSPLHF.

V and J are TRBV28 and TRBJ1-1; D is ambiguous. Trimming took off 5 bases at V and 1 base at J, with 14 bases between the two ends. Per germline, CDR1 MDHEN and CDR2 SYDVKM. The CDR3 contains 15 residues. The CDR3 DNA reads TGTGCCAGCAGTCCCCGGAGGACGGCGAACACTGAAGCTTTCTTT. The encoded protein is CASSPRRTANTEAFF.

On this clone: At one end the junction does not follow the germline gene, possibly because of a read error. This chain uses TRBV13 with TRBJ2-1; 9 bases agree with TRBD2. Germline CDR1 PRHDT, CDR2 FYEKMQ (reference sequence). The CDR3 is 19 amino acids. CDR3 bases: TGTGCCAGCAGTTTAGACTGGCGGGAGGGTAGAAGCTCCTACAATGAGCAGTTCTTC. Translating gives CASSLDWREGRSSYNEQFF.

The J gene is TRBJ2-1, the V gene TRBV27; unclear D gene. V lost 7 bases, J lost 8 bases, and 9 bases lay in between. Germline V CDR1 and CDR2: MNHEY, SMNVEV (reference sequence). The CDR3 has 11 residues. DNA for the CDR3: TGTGCCAGCACCTTTGCTTATGAGCAGTTCTTC. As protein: CASTFAYEQFF.

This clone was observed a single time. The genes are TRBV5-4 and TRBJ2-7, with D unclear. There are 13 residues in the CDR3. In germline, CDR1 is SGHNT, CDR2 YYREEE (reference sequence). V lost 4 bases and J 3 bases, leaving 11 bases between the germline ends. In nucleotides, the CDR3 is TGTGCCAGCAGCGAGGCCCGGGTCTACGAGCAGTACTTC. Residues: CASSEARVYEQYF.

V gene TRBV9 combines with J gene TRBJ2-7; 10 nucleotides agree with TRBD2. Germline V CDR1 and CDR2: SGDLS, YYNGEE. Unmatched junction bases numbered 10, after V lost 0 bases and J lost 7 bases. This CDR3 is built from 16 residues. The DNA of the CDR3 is TGTGCCAGCAGCGTAGGGGGTAGCGGGAGGTCCGGAGAGCAGTACTTC. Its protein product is CASSVGGSGRSGEQYF.

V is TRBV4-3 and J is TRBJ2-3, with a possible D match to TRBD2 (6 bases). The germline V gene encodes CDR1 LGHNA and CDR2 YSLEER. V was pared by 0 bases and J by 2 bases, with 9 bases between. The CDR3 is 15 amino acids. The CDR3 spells CASSQDGTLTDTQYF. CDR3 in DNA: TGCGCCAGCAGCCAAGATGGGACTCTCACAGATACGCAGTATTTT.